The clone carrying this TCR beta chain was picked up many times. This sample was taken from a study of read filtering for tumor transcriptome and immune sequencing. From roughly 390 ng of RNA, a library with molecular barcoded alpha/delta and beta/gamma adaptors was made. MiXCR was run by TCRdb on the reads, yielding one entry per CDR3 protein. The sample includes around 31,000 distinct CDR3 sequences, 18% of them seen just once. The sequence derives from a donor aged 40 or over with multiple myeloma. The sample was a population of CD138-negative cells sorted from bone marrow.

The CDR3 reads CASSFGETQYF. The CDR3 nucleotides are TGCGCCAGCAGCTTTGGAGAGACCCAGTACTTC. The rearrangement links TRBV5-1 to TRBJ2-5; no definite D call. Per germline, CDR1 SGHRS and CDR2 YFSETQ. The CDR3 runs 11 residues. Trimming stripped 2 bases from V and 4 bases from J, with 3 bases between.